This T cell receptor (beta chain) was retrieved from a study of cytomegalovirus exposure and HLA in healthy donors. Notes on the study in general: As was reported, the classifier diagnosed cytomegalovirus status with high specificity and sensitivity. Three chains linked to CMV were shown in vitro to be specific for CMV antigens. Apparent HLA restriction characterized most CMV-associated TCR beta chains in a later analysis.

This clone was seen once. No antigen is known for it. CDR3 length: 13 residues. Trimming stripped 3 bases from V and 3 bases from J, with 6 bases between. Germline V CDR1 and CDR2: LNHDA, SQIVND (reference sequence). Researchers ran the PCR with 60 Vbeta and 13 Jbeta primers. As processed by the authors: A later analysis counted approximately 88 million unique TCR beta chains, around 10 million shared. Produced via immunoSEQ multiplex PCR; TCRdb's table is partial and in-frame only. That table gives V, J and clone size, and the DNA gave D and trimming. The repertoire holds 150,000 or so clones, with approximately 78% as singletons.

The chain joins TRBV19 to TRBJ1-5; D ambiguous. The sequence came from a human donor in good health. The specimen was PBMCs. The CDR3 region is CASSISDNQPQHF. CDR3 bases: TGTGCCAGTAGTATTTCAGACAATCAGCCCCAGCATTTT.